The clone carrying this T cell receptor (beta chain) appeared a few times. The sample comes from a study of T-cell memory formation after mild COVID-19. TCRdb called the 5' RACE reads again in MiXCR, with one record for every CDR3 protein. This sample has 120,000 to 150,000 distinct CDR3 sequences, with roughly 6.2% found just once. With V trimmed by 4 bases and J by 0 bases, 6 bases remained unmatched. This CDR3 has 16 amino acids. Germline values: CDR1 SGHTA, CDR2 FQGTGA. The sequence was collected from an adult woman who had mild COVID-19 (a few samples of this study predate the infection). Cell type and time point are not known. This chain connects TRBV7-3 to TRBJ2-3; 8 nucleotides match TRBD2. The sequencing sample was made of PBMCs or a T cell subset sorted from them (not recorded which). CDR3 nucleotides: TGTGCCAGCAGCTCAACGAGCGGGGGAAGCACAGATACGCAGTATTTT. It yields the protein CASSSTSGGSTDTQYF.